Each of the 7 T cell receptor beta chains below was sequenced from the same sample in a study of response to subunit inactivated influenza vaccine. TCRdb processed the RT-PCR reads anew with MiXCR; each CDR3 protein has one entry. The sample has 800,000 to 1,000,000 distinct CDR3 sequences, about 20% seen once. The specimen comprised PBMCs from blood, sampled more than 4 days after vaccination. All receptors come from a man in his fifties or sixties who received an inactivated influenza vaccine.

V is TRBV4-3 and J is TRBJ2-1, with a weak D call TRBD2 (5 bases). Germline CDR1 reads LGHNA; CDR2 reads YSLEER. This CDR3 has 16 residues. V was cut by 3 bases and J by 3 bases, with 15 bases left in between. The CDR3 DNA sequence: TGCGCCAGCAGCCAGGGGAGCCTTGGATACTACAATGAGCAGTTCTTC. It encodes CASSQGSLGYYNEQFF.

The V call is TRBV4-3, the J call TRBJ2-5, with 8 bases fitting TRBD1. Germline V gene lookup returns CDR1 LGHNA and CDR2 YSLEER. The V and J ends lost 4 bases and 4 bases, in that order; junction bases with no gene match: 5. The CDR3 spans 14 residues. The CDR3 here is CASSPRTGSETQYF. The CDR3 DNA follows: TGCGCCAGCAGCCCCAGGACAGGGTCAGAGACCCAGTACTTC.

This chain joins TRBV4-2 and TRBJ2-5, with TRBD1 matching 7 bases. Germline V gene sequence: CDR1 LGHNA, CDR2 YNFKEQ. This CDR3 is 15 amino acids long. The V gene end was trimmed by 4 bases and the J gene end by 0 bases; junction bases not matched to a gene: 5. CDR3 DNA: TGTGCCAGCAGCCTTGGGACAGCAGACCAAGAGACCCAGTACTTC. It is translated as CASSLGTADQETQYF.

The chain combines TRBV11-1 with TRBJ2-7; 8 bases map to TRBD1. Germline V gene lookup returns CDR1 SGHAT and CDR2 FQDESV (reference sequence). The CDR3 length is 15 residues. The J segment lost 3 bases and the V segment lost 0 bases, leaving 4 bases of the junction unmatched. DNA of the CDR3: TGTGCCAGCAGCTTAGCGGGGACAGGATACTACGAGCAGTACTTC. This translates into CASSLAGTGYYEQYF. Supplemented by reference TRBV11-1 and TRBJ2-7, the full variable domain reads EAEVAQSPRYKITEKSQAVAFWCDPISGHATLYWYRQILGQGPELLVQFQDESVVDDSQLPKDRFSAERLKGVDSTLKIQPAELGDSAMYLCASSLAGTGYYEQYFGPGTRLTVT.

Ten or more counts support this clonotype. The CDR3 loop reads CSARGPGTSGTDTQYF. In DNA, the CDR3 is TGCAGTGCTAGAGGGCCCGGGACTAGCGGCACAGATACGCAGTATTTT. The genes are TRBV20-1 and TRBJ2-3; TRBD2 agrees at 10 bases. Unmatched junction bases numbered 5, after V lost 1 base and J lost 1 base. This CDR3 region has 16 residues. Germline V lookup: CDR1 DFQATT, CDR2 SNEGSKA (reference sequence).

This clonotype showed up just a few times. The V gene is TRBV7-7, the J gene TRBJ2-1, with D perhaps TRBD2 (5 bases). V lost 1 base, J lost 4 bases, and 14 bases lay in between. The germline CDR1 and CDR2 sequences are SSHAT and FNYEAQ (reference sequence). This CDR3 has 16 amino acids. The CDR3 sequence: CASSLEARAAYNEQFF. The CDR3 nucleotides are TGTGCCAGCAGCTTAGAGGCGCGGGCGGCGTACAATGAGCAGTTCTTC.

V usage is TRBV6-2 or TRBV6-3 and J usage is TRBJ2-1; the D gene could be TRBD1 or TRBD2 (5 bases each). CDR3 size: 15 residues. Germline loops: CDR1 MNHEY, CDR2 SVGEGT. With 2 bases removed from V and 6 bases from J, the gap between germline ends came to 14 bases. The CDR3 coding sequence is TGTGCCAGCAGTTACGAGGGGCGGGCGATCAATGAGCAGTTCTTC. Translation gives CASSYEGRAINEQFF.